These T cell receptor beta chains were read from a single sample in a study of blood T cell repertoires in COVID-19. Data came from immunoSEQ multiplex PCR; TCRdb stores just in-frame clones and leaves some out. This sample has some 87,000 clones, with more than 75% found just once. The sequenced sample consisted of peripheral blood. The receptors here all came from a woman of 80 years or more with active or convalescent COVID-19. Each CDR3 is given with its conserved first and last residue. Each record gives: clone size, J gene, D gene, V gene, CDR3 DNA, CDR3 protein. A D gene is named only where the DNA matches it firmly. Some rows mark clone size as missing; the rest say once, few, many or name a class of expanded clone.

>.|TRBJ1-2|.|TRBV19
TGTGCCAGTAGTATAGCTTATAACAGGGCCTCTAACTATGGCTACACCTTC
CASSIAYNRASNYGYTF
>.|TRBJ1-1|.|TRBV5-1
TGCGCCAGCAGCTTGCGTGGGCCCACTGAAGCTTTCTTT
CASSLRGPTEAFF
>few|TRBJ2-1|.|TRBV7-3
TGTGCCAGCAGCTCACCCTCAGGAATGGAGCAGTTCTTC
CASSSPSGMEQFF
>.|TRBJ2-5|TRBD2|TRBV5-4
TGTGCCAGCAGCTTGGGACTAGCGGGGGCCGGCGGAGAGACCCAGTACTTC
CASSLGLAGAGGETQYF
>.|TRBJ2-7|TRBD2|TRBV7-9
TGTGCCGGCAGCGGGAGTGGGTACGAGCAGTACTTC
CAGSGSGYEQYF
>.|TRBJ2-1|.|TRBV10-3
TGTGCCATCTGGGCAGGGCCGTACAATGAGCAGTTCTTC
CAIWAGPYNEQFF
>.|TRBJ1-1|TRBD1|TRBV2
TGTGCCAGCAGAGACTTAAACAGGGGGATGAACACTGAAGCTTTCTTT
CASRDLNRGMNTEAFF
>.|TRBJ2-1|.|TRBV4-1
TGCGCCAGCAGATCGGTGGGGGGACGTATAGGGCACAATGAGCAGTTCTTC
CASRSVGGRIGHNEQFF
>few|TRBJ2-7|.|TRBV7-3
TGTGCCAGCAGCCCCACAGGGAGAAGGGGCTACGAGCAGTACTTC
CASSPTGRRGYEQYF
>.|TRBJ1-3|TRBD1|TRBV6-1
TGTGCCAGCAGTGAAGTTCGACTTCATTCGGACAGGAGCTCTGGAAACACCATATATTTT
CASSEVRLHSDRSSGNTIYF
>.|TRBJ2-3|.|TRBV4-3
TGCGCCAGCAGCCAAGATTGGCAGATCACAGATACGCAGTATTTT
CASSQDWQITDTQYF
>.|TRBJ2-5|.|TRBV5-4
TGTGCCAGCAGCAAGGGAGACGGGTCTCAAGAGACCCAGTACTTC
CASSKGDGSQETQYF
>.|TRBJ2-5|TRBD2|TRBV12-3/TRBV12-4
TGTGCCAGCACCGAAGCGGGGGAAGAGACCCAGTACTTC
CASTEAGEETQYF
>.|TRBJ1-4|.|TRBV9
TGTGCCAGCAGCGTAGGTTCAGGCCGCGAAAAACTGTTTTTT
CASSVGSGREKLFF
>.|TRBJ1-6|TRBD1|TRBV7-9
TGTGCCAGCAGCAACCGACAGGGACGTTCACCCCTCCACTTT
CASSNRQGRSPLHF
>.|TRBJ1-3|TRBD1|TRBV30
TGTGCCTGGAGCCGGGGGACAGGGGGCATTGGAAACACCATATATTTT
CAWSRGTGGIGNTIYF
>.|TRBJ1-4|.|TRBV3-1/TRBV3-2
TGTGCCAGCAGCTCCTCAGGGGTAGGGGAAAAACTGTTTTTT
CASSSSGVGEKLFF
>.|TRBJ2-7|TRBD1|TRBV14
TGTGCCAGCAGCCAAGGGGCCCAGGGGGCGATCAACGAGCAGTACTTC
CASSQGAQGAINEQYF
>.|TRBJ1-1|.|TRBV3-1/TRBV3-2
TGTGCCAGCAGCCAAGACCCAGACGGGGGGACTGAAGCTTTCTTT
CASSQDPDGGTEAFF
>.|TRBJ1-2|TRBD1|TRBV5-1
TGCGCCAGCAGCTCGGGGACAGGAGACTATGGCTACACCTTC
CASSSGTGDYGYTF
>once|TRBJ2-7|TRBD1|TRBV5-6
TGTGCCAGCAGCTTAGGGACAGGGATCGAGCAGTACTTC
CASSLGTGIEQYF
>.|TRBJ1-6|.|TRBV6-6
TGTGCCAGCAGTTCCCACGGGGTTGGGGTGAACTCACCCCTCCACTTT
CASSSHGVGVNSPLHF
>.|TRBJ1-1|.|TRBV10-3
TGTGCCATCAGTCCAGGTAGATCGGACACTGAAGCTTTCTTT
CAISPGRSDTEAFF
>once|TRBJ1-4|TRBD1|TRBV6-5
TGTGCCAGCAGTTACTCGACCAGGGGGCTCTCTGAAAAACTGTTTTTT
CASSYSTRGLSEKLFF
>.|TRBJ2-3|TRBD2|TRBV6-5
TGTGCCAGCAGGGGACTAGCGGGGGGAATCTCGTATTTT
CASRGLAGGISYF
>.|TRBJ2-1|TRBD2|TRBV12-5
TGTGCTAGTTCGAGGGCGCTAGCGGGGGGGCCAATTGAGCAGTTCTTC
CASSRALAGGPIEQFF
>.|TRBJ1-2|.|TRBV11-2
TGTGCCAGCAGCTTAGATCCCTTTAGGGGCACAGTTCATAACACCTTC
CASSLDPFRGTVHNTF
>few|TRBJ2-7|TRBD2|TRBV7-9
TGTGCCAGCAGCTTACAGGCTAGCGGGGGCTACGAGCAGTACTTC
CASSLQASGGYEQYF
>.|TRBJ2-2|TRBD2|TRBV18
TGTGCCAGCTCACGGACTAGCGGGCTGAACACCGGGGAGCTGTTTTTT
CASSRTSGLNTGELFF
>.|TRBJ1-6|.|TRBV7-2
TGTGCCAGCAGCTTACGAGGGTCACCCCTCCACTTT
CASSLRGSPLHF
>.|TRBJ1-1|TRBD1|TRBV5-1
TGCGCCAGCAGCGCTGGTACAGGGGGCTCCGTGAACACTGAAGCTTTCTTT
CASSAGTGGSVNTEAFF
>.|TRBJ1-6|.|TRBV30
TGTGCCTGGAATCAGGGGTCGAGCTCCTATAATTCACCCCTCCACTTT
CAWNQGSSSYNSPLHF
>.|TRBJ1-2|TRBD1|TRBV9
TGTGCCAGCACCCTATCCCGGACAGGCCTGAATAACTATGGCTACACCTTC
CASTLSRTGLNNYGYTF
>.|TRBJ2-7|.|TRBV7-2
TGTGCCAGCAGCTTAGTCCCCTCCATCGGTAACGAGCAGTACTTC
CASSLVPSIGNEQYF
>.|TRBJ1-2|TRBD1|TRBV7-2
TGTGCCAGCAGCGCCGGGACAGCCTATGGCTACACCTTC
CASSAGTAYGYTF
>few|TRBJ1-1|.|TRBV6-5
TGTGCCAGCAATGGAGACTACAACACTGAAGCTTTCTTT
CASNGDYNTEAFF
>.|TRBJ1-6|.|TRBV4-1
TGCGCCAGCAGCCAAGATGCCGGCGGAAATTCACCCCTCCACTTT
CASSQDAGGNSPLHF
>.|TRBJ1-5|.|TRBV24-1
TGTGCCACCAGTGATCCCAGGACGGGAAAGAATCAGCCCCAGCATTTT
CATSDPRTGKNQPQHF
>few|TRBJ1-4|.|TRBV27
TGTGCCAGCAGTTCCCCCAGGGCACCGAATGAAAAACTGTTTTTT
CASSSPRAPNEKLFF
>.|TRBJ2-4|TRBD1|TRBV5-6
TGTGCCAGCAGCCAGACAGGGATAAACATTCAGTACTTC
CASSQTGINIQYF
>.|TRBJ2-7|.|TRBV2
TGTGCCAGCAAGCCCGCTAGCGAAGCCTACGAGCAGTACTTC
CASKPASEAYEQYF
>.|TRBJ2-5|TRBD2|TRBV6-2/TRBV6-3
TGTGCCAGCAGTTACCAGCGGGGGGGCCCCCCAGAGACCCAGTACTTC
CASSYQRGGPPETQYF
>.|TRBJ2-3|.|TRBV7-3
TGTGCCAGCAGCTTAGGACAGCCTAGCACAGATACGCAGTATTTT
CASSLGQPSTDTQYF
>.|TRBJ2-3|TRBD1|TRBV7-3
TGTGCCAGCAGCTCCGACAGGGAGGATACGCAGTATTTT
CASSSDREDTQYF
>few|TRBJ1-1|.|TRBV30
TGTGCCTGGAGTGCCTTTCACACTGAAGCTTTCTTT
CAWSAFHTEAFF
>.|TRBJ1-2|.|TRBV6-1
TGTGCCAGCAGTGAATCAGGACAGCTATATGGCTACACCTTC
CASSESGQLYGYTF
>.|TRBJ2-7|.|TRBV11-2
TGTGCCAGCAGCCCCCGTCCCCCGTCCTACGAGCAGTACTTC
CASSPRPPSYEQYF
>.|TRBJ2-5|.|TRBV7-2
TGTGCCAGCAGCTTGGCCTCAACCCAGTACTTC
CASSLASTQYF
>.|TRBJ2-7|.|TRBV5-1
TGCGCCAGCAGCTTGGGGGACAACTACGAGCAGTACTTC
CASSLGDNYEQYF
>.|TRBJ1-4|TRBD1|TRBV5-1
TGCGCCAGCAGCTACCCACAGGGGGCAACAACTAATGAAAAACTGTTTTTT
CASSYPQGATTNEKLFF